This paragraph covers one T cell receptor (beta chain) sequence. No antigen is known for it. Per-base quality was not reported, and no clone a single base away is much larger than it. The CDR3 measures 16 amino acids from cysteine to phenylalanine. CDR3 DNA only is kept here, 48 bases in frame from base 1. For CDR1 and CDR2, the germline V gene lists MGHRA and YSYEKL. Trimming at the junction amounts to 0 bases on V and 8 bases on J, and the germline ends lie 18 bases apart. These data belong to a study of Ad26.COV2.S vaccination and SARS-CoV-2 variants (dated by TCRdb to the early 2020s). Describing the broader study: Vaccine-arm donors were drawn from COV1001, a multicentre, randomized, double-blind, placebo-controlled phase I-IIa trial of Ad26.COV2.S in healthy adults. TCRbeta repertoire sequencing was used to assess the specificity and breadth of SARS-CoV-2-reactive T cell receptors after Ad26.COV2.S vaccination. Participants in the trial were split at random into five groups of five each, receiving low-dose or high-dose Ad26.COV2.S once or twice, or else placebo on both occasions. Ad26.COV2.S was administered intramuscularly at 5 x 10^10 or 1 x 10^11 viral particles, either as a single shot or as two shots given 56 days apart. Investigators did not know the trial group allocation while performing experiments and assessing outcomes. A total of some 30 samples were included in the TCR-sequenced set, comprising about 20 Ad26.COV2.S vaccine recipients, 5 placebo recipients and 8 SARS-CoV-2 convalescent individuals. Results the study describes overall, beyond this receptor: According to the authors, total T cell responses may have been underestimated by the TCR breadth and depth analyses. Non-spike TCR breadth was comparable between vaccine and placebo recipients, consistent with the vaccine containing only spike. Comparing responses between vaccine doses or regimens was not something the study was powered to do. Compared with placebo recipients, Ad26.COV2.S recipients showed higher spike-specific TCR breadth (P = 0.0014). After vaccination, substantial breadth of spike-specific CD8+ and CD4+ T cell responses was reported.

Explained via the paper, the treatment or condition label denotes: 19 received Ad26.COV2.S at low or high dose, single or two shots; about 5 received placebo; per-sample allocation not given. For vaccine and placebo recipients, repertoires were sequenced using samples collected on day 63 after the first injection. In Cohort 1b, roughly 25 adults aged 18-55 years were enrolled at a single site in Boston, USA, between 29 July and 7 August 2020. Ad26.COV2.S consisted of a replication-incompetent adenovirus type 26 vector by which a prefusion-stabilized SARS-CoV-2 spike protein from the original Wuhan strain was expressed. The immunoSEQ Assay was the method used to sequence TCRbeta CDR3 regions. After extraction, genomic DNA underwent amplification by bias-controlled multiplex PCR, followed by high-throughput sequencing. The authors processed their data as follows. To quantify the absolute abundance of each unique TCRbeta CDR3 region, sequences were collapsed and filtered. T cell fraction was estimated by normalizing TCRbeta template counts to usable DNA, which was measured by amplifying reference genes present in all nucleated cells. Repertoire TCRs were annotated as SARS-CoV-2-specific when V gene, CDR3 amino acid sequence and J gene were exactly matched to a known reactive TCR set. The reference SARS-CoV-2 TCR set was obtained from MIRA and was filtered for enrichment in COVID-19-positive ImmuneCODE repertoires, whereby public or cross-reactive TCRs were removed. Based on the MIRA antigens, annotated TCRs were further analysed at the level of specific ORF or position within ORF. Breadth was defined as the number of annotated unique rearrangements divided by the total number of unique productive rearrangements, and depth was defined as the summed frequency of the annotated unique rearrangements. TCR breadth was compared between groups using two-sided Wilcoxon rank-sum tests. Sourced from immuneACCESS, this table was stored by TCRdb with only in-frame sequences that have V and J called. A share of the clones is absent; for the studies checked, an unresolved V gene accounts for under half, and the remainder has no known explanation. The V and J calls and the clone size are those of that table, but D and trimming were determined from the DNA. Recorded for this sample are some 400,000 clones; about 88% of them occurred a single time. In total, the top ten clones hold 1.5% to 2% of the sample.

The input for sequencing was peripheral blood, taken in a trial of Ad26.COV2.S vaccine versus placebo. This TCR came from a person between 18 and 59 years old who received the Ad26.COV2.S COVID-19 vaccine or a placebo. The rearranged segments are TRBV4-1 and TRBJ2-3; the D region possibly corresponds to TRBD2 (5 bases align). The CDR3 in this case is CASSQEGLRVVGTQYF. The nucleotide sequence is given as TGCGCCAGCAGCCAAGAAGGACTCCGGGTGGTGGGTACGCAGTATTTT.